This T cell receptor (beta chain) is drawn from a study of cytomegalovirus exposure and HLA in healthy donors. Researchers ran the PCR with 60 Vbeta and 13 Jbeta primers. Clones were sequenced by immunoSEQ multiplex PCR, and TCRdb holds only the in-frame ones, with some missing. Seen here are hundreds of thousands of clones, 77% observed once, and the top ten hold 2.7%. For this clone: Antigen specificity is unknown.

Whole-study results and caveats: Later on, an analysis showed TCR association rates differing by HLA locus, with DRB1 the most and HLA-C the fewest. Per a later analysis, under 20,000 TCR beta sequences showed association with HLA alleles at 0.05 false discovery rate.

CDR3 length equals 16 residues. V lost 0 bases to trimming and J lost 8 bases; unmatched junction nucleotides: 5. Germline V CDR1 and CDR2: SGHRS, YFSETQ. The sequenced sample was PBMCs. The chain recombines TRBV5-1 with TRBJ2-1, with TRBD2 matching 13 bases. The origin of this receptor is a woman aged 60 to 75 in good health and CMV-seropositive. The CDR3 is CASSLAGTSGVDEQFF. Written as DNA, the CDR3 is TGCGCCAGCAGCTTGGCCGGGACTAGCGGGGTGGATGAGCAGTTCTTC.